This TCR beta chain was recorded in a study of OX40 agonist ivuxolimab in advanced cancers. Study-level background: The study treated patients with ivuxolimab, an agonistic anti-OX40 (CD134) antibody. Earlier anti-PD-1, anti-PD-L1 or anti-CTLA-4 therapy was permitted; about 39% had received some.

Germline V CDR1 and CDR2: LNHDA, SQIVND (reference sequence). The CDR3 is 15 residues long. The ends lost 3 bases at V and 2 bases at J; junction bases unmatched: 4. The repertoire was sequenced with immunoSEQ multiplex PCR; TCRdb's copy has only in-frame clones and lacks some. The sample has about 48,000 clones, around nine tenths seen once. This TCR came from an adult with an advanced solid tumor such as melanoma, head and neck, liver or kidney cancer. The sample here was CD4+ or CD8+ T cells sorted from blood, taken in a trial of the OX40 agonist ivuxolimab. V and J are TRBV19 and TRBJ1-5, with 7 bases lining up with TRBD1. CDR3 region: CASSIPDRRNQPQHF. CDR3 in DNA: TGTGCCAGTAGTATCCCGGACAGGCGCAATCAGCCCCAGCATTTT.